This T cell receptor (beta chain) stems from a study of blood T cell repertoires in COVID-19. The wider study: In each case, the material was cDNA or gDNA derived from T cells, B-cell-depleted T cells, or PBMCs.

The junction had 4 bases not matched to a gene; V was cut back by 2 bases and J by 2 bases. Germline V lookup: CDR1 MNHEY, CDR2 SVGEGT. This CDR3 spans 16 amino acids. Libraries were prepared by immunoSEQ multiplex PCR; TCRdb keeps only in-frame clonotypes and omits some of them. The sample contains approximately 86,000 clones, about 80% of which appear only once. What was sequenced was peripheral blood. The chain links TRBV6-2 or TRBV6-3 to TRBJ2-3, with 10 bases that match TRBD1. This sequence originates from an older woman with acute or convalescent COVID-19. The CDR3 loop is CASSYRGQGSTDTQYF. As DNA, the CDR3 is TGTGCCAGCAGTTACCGGGGACAGGGGTCCACAGATACGCAGTATTTT.